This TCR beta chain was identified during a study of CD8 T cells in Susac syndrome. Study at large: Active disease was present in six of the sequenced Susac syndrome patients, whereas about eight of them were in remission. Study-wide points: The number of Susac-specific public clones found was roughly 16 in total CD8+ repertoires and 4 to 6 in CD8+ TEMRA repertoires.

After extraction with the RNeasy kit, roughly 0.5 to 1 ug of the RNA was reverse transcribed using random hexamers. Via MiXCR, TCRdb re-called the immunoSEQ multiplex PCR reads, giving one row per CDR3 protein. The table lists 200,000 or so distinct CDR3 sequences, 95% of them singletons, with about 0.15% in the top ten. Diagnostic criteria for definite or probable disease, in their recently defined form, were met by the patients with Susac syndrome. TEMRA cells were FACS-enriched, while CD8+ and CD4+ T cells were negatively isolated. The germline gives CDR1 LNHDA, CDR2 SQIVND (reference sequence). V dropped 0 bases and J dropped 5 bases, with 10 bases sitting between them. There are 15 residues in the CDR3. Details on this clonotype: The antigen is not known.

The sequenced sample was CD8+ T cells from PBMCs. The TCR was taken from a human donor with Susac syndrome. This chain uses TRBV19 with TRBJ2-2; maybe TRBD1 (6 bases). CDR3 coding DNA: TGTGCCAGTAGTATAGAGCAGGGGCAGACCGGGGAGCTGTTTTTT. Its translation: CASSIEQGQTGELFF.